These 30 T cell receptor beta chains were sequenced from one sample in a study of T cell responses to AZD1222 COVID-19 vaccine. Assay used: immunoSEQ multiplex PCR; TCRdb lists only in-frame clones, some missing. The table has 84,000 or so clones, more than 80% seen once; the top ten hold just over 30%. The source material was peripheral blood, sampled on day 0 of AZD1222 vaccination. Every receptor here comes from an adult in good health.

The chain couples TRBV29-1 to TRBJ1-2; the D is unclear. V lost 3 bases, J lost 4 bases, and 6 bases lay in between. CDR3 length equals 11 residues. Germline CDR1 reads SQVTM; CDR2 reads ANQGSEA. The CDR3, as DNA: TGCAGCGTTGATTTGCGCTATGGCTACACCTTC. Protein: CSVDLRYGYTF.

This chain links TRBV5-1 with TRBJ2-3; 9 nucleotides match TRBD2. Germline V gene data show CDR1 as SGHRS and CDR2 as YFSETQ. Trimming took 6 bases from V and 2 from J; bases not matched to a gene: 10. The CDR3 contains 16 residues. In DNA, the CDR3 is TGCGCCAGCACCGACCTGACTAGCGGAGACACAGATACGCAGTATTTT. This encodes CASTDLTSGDTDTQYF.

The rearrangement uses TRBV6-4 and TRBJ1-5; 9 bases align to TRBD1. CDR1 is MRHNA, CDR2 SNTAGT, per germline. With 8 bases clipped from V and 7 bases from J, the junction kept 12 bases outside the gene matches. The length of the CDR3 is 15 residues. The CDR3 here is CASVLGGQGRQPQHF. CDR3 DNA: TGTGCCAGCGTCCTGGGGGGACAGGGAAGGCAGCCCCAGCATTTT.

This clone was recorded once. This chain links TRBV6-5 with TRBJ2-7, with 8 bases matching TRBD2. Unmatched junction bases numbered 15, after V lost 7 bases and J lost 7 bases. This CDR3 is built from 15 residues. Germline lookup yields CDR1 MNHEY and CDR2 SVGAGI. CDR3 loop: CASTIPGRGAEEQYF. CDR3 coding DNA: TGTGCCAGCACCATCCCTGGGCGGGGGGCTGAAGAGCAGTACTTC.

A single count supports this clone. This chain joins TRBV11-1 and TRBJ2-7, with a tentative D call TRBD2 (6 bases). The V gene lost 9 bases and the J gene lost 2 bases, with 17 bases spanning the gap. Germline lookup yields CDR1 SGHAT and CDR2 FQDESV (reference sequence). This CDR3 spans 14 amino acids. The CDR3 bases are TGTGCCAGTAGCCGACCTGGGACTCCCTACGAGCAGTACTTC. Protein: CASSRPGTPYEQYF. Looking up the rest from reference TRBV11-1 and TRBJ2-7 gives the full variable domain: EAEVAQSPRYKITEKSQAVAFWCDPISGHATLYWYRQILGQGPELLVQFQDESVVDDSQLPKDRFSAERLKGVDSTLKIQPAELGDSAMYLCASSRPGTPYEQYFGPGTRLTVT.

The chain recombines TRBV5-1 with TRBJ1-3; 12 positions agree with TRBD1. The CDR3 is made up of 19 amino acids. With V trimmed by 1 base and J by 3 bases, 11 bases remained unmatched. CDR1 and CDR2 (germline): SGHRS, YFSETQ. The CDR3 region is CASSLKPGQGARGGNTIYF. CDR3 nucleotide sequence: TGCGCCAGCAGCTTGAAACCGGGACAGGGGGCGCGGGGTGGAAACACCATATATTTT.

This sequence joins TRBV5-8 and TRBJ2-5; 8 nucleotides agree with TRBD1. Germline V CDR1 and CDR2: SGHTS, YDEGEE. This CDR3 comprises 15 residues. J lost 2 bases, V lost 4 bases, and 7 bases had no gene match. CDR3 residues: CASSLAGTGQETQYF. In DNA, the CDR3 is TGTGCCAGCAGCCTTGCCGGGACAGGTCAAGAGACCCAGTACTTC.

The rearrangement joins TRBV2 to TRBJ2-3; D unresolved. V was clipped by 3 bases and J by 2 bases, with 6 bases between them. CDR3 length: 13 residues. Germline CDR1 and CDR2: SNHLY and FYNNEI. CDR3 loop: CASSEGYTDTQYF. CDR3 DNA: TGTGCCAGCAGTGAGGGGTACACAGATACGCAGTATTTT. Filled out from reference TRBV2 and TRBJ2-3, the complete variable domain reads EPEVTQTPSHQVTQMGQEVILRCVPISNHLYFYWYRQILGQKVEFLVSFYNNEISEKSEIFDDQFSVERPDGSNFTLKIRSTKLEDSAMYFCASSEGYTDTQYFGPGTRLTVL.

The chain recombines TRBV28 with TRBJ1-4; no definite D call. Germline V gives CDR1 MDHEN, CDR2 SYDVKM. The CDR3 runs to 11 residues. Trimming stripped 4 bases from V and 10 bases from J, with 7 bases between. CDR3 sequence reads: CASSSPGKLFF. The CDR3 nucleotides read TGTGCCAGCAGTTCCCCGGGAAAACTGTTTTTT.

The genes are TRBV10-3 and TRBJ2-2; no clear D gene. V gave up 3 bases and J gave up 3 bases, with 2 bases separating them. Germline assignment: CDR1 ENHRY and CDR2 SYGVKD. The CDR3 contains 12 residues. The CDR3 region has the DNA TGTGCCATCAGTGAATACACCGGGGAGCTGTTTTTT. Translating gives CAISEYTGELFF.

The chain links TRBV3-1 (or the pseudogene TRBV3-2) to TRBJ1-1; 7 bases fit TRBD1. The CDR3 spans 16 residues. With 1 base clipped from V and 1 base from J, the junction kept 6 bases outside the gene matches. Germline V gene data show CDR1 as LGHDT and CDR2 as YNNKEL (reference sequence). The CDR3 spells CASSQATTGRNTEAFF. The DNA for the CDR3 is TGTGCCAGCAGCCAAGCCACGACAGGGCGGAACACTGAAGCTTTCTTT.

This clone was picked up one time. This chain links TRBV19 with TRBJ2-6; D might be TRBD1 (6 bases). Deletions cut 1 base from V and 4 bases from J, with 14 bases between. This CDR3 contains 17 residues. Germline V lookup: CDR1 LNHDA, CDR2 SQIVND (reference sequence). CDR3: CASSIVENRAGANVLTF. CDR3 DNA: TGTGCCAGTAGTATAGTCGAGAACAGGGCCGGGGCCAACGTCCTGACTTTC.

J is TRBJ1-4 and V is TRBV7-6; 10 positions match TRBD1. V trimming: 5 bases; J trimming: 7 bases; junction bases outside the gene matches: 7. CDR3 length: 15 residues. Germline lookup yields CDR1 SGHVS and CDR2 FNYEAQ. The CDR3 sequence: CASSPSTGGFEKLFF. CDR3 DNA: TGTGCCAGCAGCCCCTCGACAGGGGGCTTTGAAAAACTGTTTTTT.

This clone was detected only once. This rearrangement joins TRBV28 to TRBJ2-6; the D is unclear. The CDR3 spans 16 residues. The germline CDR1 and CDR2 sequences are MDHEN and SYDVKM. V was shortened by 3 bases and J by 1 base, with 10 bases between the two germline ends. CDR3 nucleotide sequence: TGTGCCAGCAGTTTGGTAACTGGATCTGGGGCCAACGTCCTGACTTTC. Its translation: CASSLVTGSGANVLTF.

This clone was picked up a small number of times. CDR3 sequence (DNA): TGTGCCAGCAGCTTAACGTCGGACGCTAACTATGGCTACACCTTC. This codes for CASSLTSDANYGYTF. This rearrangement joins TRBV7-9 to TRBJ1-2; the D is unclear. Germline lookup yields CDR1 SEHNR and CDR2 FQNEAQ (reference sequence). The CDR3 length is 15 residues. Trimming left V 2 bases short and J 0 bases short, with 10 bases between.

V gene TRBV11-2 combines with J gene TRBJ2-1; TRBD1 is a possible D gene (6 bases). Deletions cut 3 bases from V and 3 bases from J, with 12 bases between. This CDR3 contains 15 residues. Germline V gene sequence: CDR1 SGHAT, CDR2 FQNNGV. The CDR3 protein is CASSFTGIYYNEQFF. Written as DNA, the CDR3 is TGTGCCAGCAGCTTCACAGGGATTTACTACAATGAGCAGTTCTTC.

V and J are TRBV6-1 and TRBJ1-5, with unresolved D. The germline V gene encodes CDR1 MNHNS and CDR2 SASEGT. The CDR3 consists of 14 residues. Trimming removed 0 bases at V and 3 bases at J, with 6 bases between. Here the CDR3 reads CASSEAQVNQPQHF. The CDR3 DNA is TGTGCCAGCAGTGAAGCGCAAGTCAATCAGCCCCAGCATTTT.

The chain carries TRBV4-2 and TRBJ2-4; the match to TRBD2 covers 8 bases. V lost 2 bases, J lost 1 base, and 7 bases stayed unmatched. The germline V gene encodes CDR1 LGHNA and CDR2 YNFKEQ. The CDR3 length is 17 residues. CDR3 bases: TGTGCCAGCAGCCAATTGACGGGAGGGCCGGCCAAAAACATTCAGTACTTC. This sequence encodes CASSQLTGGPAKNIQYF.

The chain uses TRBV5-1 and TRBJ2-5; the D call may be TRBD1 or TRBD2 (5 bases each). Germline V gene data show CDR1 as SGHRS and CDR2 as YFSETQ. Trimming stripped 0 bases from V and 4 bases from J, with 16 bases between. CDR3 length equals 16 residues. Here the CDR3 reads CASSLGGLPGRETQYF. The CDR3, as DNA: TGCGCCAGCAGCTTGGGCGGCCTCCCGGGACGAGAGACCCAGTACTTC.

The chain uses TRBV14 and TRBJ1-5; D is uncertain. Germline V gene lookup returns CDR1 SGHDN and CDR2 FVKESK. There are 19 residues in the CDR3. The germline V and J ends were trimmed by 0 bases and 0 bases, with 18 bases remaining between them. This chain's CDR3 is CASSQDSRADSYSNQPQHF. The CDR3 DNA is TGTGCCAGCAGCCAAGATTCAAGGGCAGACTCCTATAGCAATCAGCCCCAGCATTTT.

The J gene is TRBJ2-5, the V gene TRBV28, with D maybe TRBD1 (6 bases). The CDR3 has 17 residues. Between the trimmed V and J ends, which lost 6 bases and 2 bases, there was a span of 22 bases. Germline loops: CDR1 MDHEN, CDR2 SYDVKM. The chain's CDR3 is CASSTGLGQSGQETQYF. The CDR3 DNA follows: TGTGCCAGCAGCACGGGCCTTGGACAGTCAGGACAAGAGACCCAGTACTTC.

This chain joins TRBV5-1 and TRBJ2-7; 7 bases line up with TRBD2. The junction had 3 bases not matched to a gene; V was cut back by 4 bases and J by 5 bases. Germline V gene lookup returns CDR1 SGHRS and CDR2 YFSETQ. This CDR3 comprises 12 residues. This chain's CDR3 is CASSRTRDEQYF. The CDR3 region has the DNA TGCGCCAGCAGCAGGACTAGAGACGAGCAGTACTTC.

The chain carries TRBV7-2 and TRBJ2-3; 14 bases match TRBD2. With 5 bases clipped from V and 6 bases from J, the junction kept 7 bases outside the gene matches. This CDR3 is 16 amino acids long. Germline V gene lookup returns CDR1 SGHTA and CDR2 FQGNSA. The CDR3 nucleotides read TGTGCCAGCAGCCCCCGACTAGCGGGAGGGAGGGATACGCAGTATTTT. Protein product: CASSPRLAGGRDTQYF. Based on the CDR3 plus reference TRBV7-2 and TRBJ2-3, the full variable domain is GAGVSQSPSNKVTEKGKDVELRCDPISGHTALYWYRQSLGQGLEFLIYFQGNSAPDKSGLPSDRFSAERTGGSVSTLTIQRTQQEDSAVYLCASSPRLAGGRDTQYFGPGTRLTVL.

The chain combines TRBV24-1 with TRBJ2-7; 7 nucleotides agree with TRBD1. This CDR3 region has 14 residues. Germline trimming cut 3 bases from V and 2 bases from J; bases unmatched to any gene: 3. CDR1 and CDR2 (germline): KGHDR, SFDVKD. The CDR3 coding sequence is TGTGCCACCAGTGATACCGACAGGGCCTACGAGCAGTACTTC. It encodes CATSDTDRAYEQYF.

The chain employs TRBV30 and TRBJ2-6; weak D call: TRBD1 (5 bases). Germline lookup yields CDR1 GTSNPN and CDR2 SVGIG (reference sequence). The CDR3 has 14 residues. The V and J ends lost 2 bases and 1 base respectively, with 6 bases between them. The DNA of the CDR3 is TGTGCCTGGAGTCCAGGGTCTGGGGCCAACGTCCTGACTTTC. It translates to CAWSPGSGANVLTF.

The chain recombines TRBV30 with TRBJ2-3, with TRBD2 matching over 8 bases. The junction had 6 bases not matched to a gene; V was cut back by 3 bases and J by 4 bases. The CDR3 is made up of 14 amino acids. CDR1 and CDR2 (germline): GTSNPN, SVGIG (reference sequence). CDR3 sequence reads: CAWRRSGVPDTQYF. DNA of the CDR3: TGTGCCTGGAGACGTAGCGGGGTACCAGATACGCAGTATTTT.

The chain has TRBV6-5 and TRBJ2-7, with TRBD1 matching 9 bases. Trimming removed 5 bases from V and 2 bases from J; junction bases left unmatched: 7. The CDR3 is 15 amino acids. The germline CDR1 and CDR2 sequences are MNHEY and SVGAGI. The CDR3 spells CASSPTGGYTYEQYF. CDR3 coding DNA: TGTGCCAGCAGTCCTACAGGGGGCTACACCTACGAGCAGTACTTC.

V usage is TRBV10-2 and J usage is TRBJ1-1; no clear D gene. V was cut by 5 bases and J by 1 base, with 8 bases left in between. The V gene's germline CDR1 is WSHSY and CDR2 SAAADI. CDR3 length equals 13 residues. CDR3 nucleotide sequence: TGCGCCAGCAGTCCCACAAAGAACACTGAAGCTTTCTTT. Its protein product is CASSPTKNTEAFF.

The chain has TRBV11-3 and TRBJ2-2; no clear D gene. The CDR3 extends over 14 amino acids. CDR1 and CDR2 (germline): SGHNT, YENEEA. The V end was cut by 6 bases, the J end by 0 bases, with 8 bases between. The CDR3 DNA is TGTGCCAGCAGTTTGACTGCGAACACCGGGGAGCTGTTTTTT. It encodes CASSLTANTGELFF.

The chain carries TRBV10-1 and TRBJ2-4; possibly TRBD1 for D (6 bases). The ends were cut back, 3 bases at V and 8 bases at J, with 14 bases in the middle. This CDR3 contains 14 residues. Looked up from germline, CDR1 is WNHNN and CDR2 is SYGVQD (reference sequence). CDR3 residues: CASSDQGPQDIQYF. CDR3 DNA: TGCGCCAGCAGTGACCAGGGGCCCCAGGACATTCAGTACTTC.